Detailed here is one T cell receptor beta chain. The data were obtained in a study of cytomegalovirus exposure and HLA in healthy donors. The primer mix had 60 Vbeta and 13 Jbeta primers. Sequencing was performed with immunoSEQ multiplex PCR; in TCRdb, only in-frame clones are kept and a portion is missing. The profile covers about 95,000 clones, with about four fifths appearing a single time and nearly 3.5% taken by the ten largest. The sequenced sample was PBMCs. The receptor was derived from a man between 25 and 39 years old in good health and CMV-seropositive.

CDR3 bases: TGTGCCAGCAGAGACAGGGGGCTCGGCAATCAGCCCCAGCATTTT. This translates into CASRDRGLGNQPQHF. The V and J genes are TRBV2 and TRBJ1-5, with 10 bases aligning to TRBD1. Germline CDR1 SNHLY, CDR2 FYNNEI. The length of the CDR3 is 15 residues. The J segment lost 2 bases and the V segment lost 6 bases, leaving 4 bases of the junction unmatched.